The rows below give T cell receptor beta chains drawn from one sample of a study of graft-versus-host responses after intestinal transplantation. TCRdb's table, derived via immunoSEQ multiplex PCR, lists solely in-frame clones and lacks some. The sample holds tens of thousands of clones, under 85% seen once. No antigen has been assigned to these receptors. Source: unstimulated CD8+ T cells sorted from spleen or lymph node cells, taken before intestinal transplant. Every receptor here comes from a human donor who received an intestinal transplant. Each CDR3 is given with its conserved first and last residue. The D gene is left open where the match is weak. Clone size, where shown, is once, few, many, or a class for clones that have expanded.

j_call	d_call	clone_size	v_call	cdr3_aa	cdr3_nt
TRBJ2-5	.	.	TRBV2	CASSDGGGGGETQYF	TGTGCCAGCAGTGACGGCGGGGGCGGGGGTGAGACCCAGTACTTC
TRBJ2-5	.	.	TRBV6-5	CASSFDPENQETQYF	TGTGCCAGCAGCTTCGACCCGGAGAACCAAGAGACCCAGTACTTC
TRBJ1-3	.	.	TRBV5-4	CASSFGVAGNTIYF	TGTGCCAGCAGCTTCGGGGTAGCCGGAAACACCATATATTTT
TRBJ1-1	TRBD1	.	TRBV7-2	CASSSHRGTEAFF	TGTGCCAGCAGCTCCCACAGGGGCACTGAAGCTTTCTTT
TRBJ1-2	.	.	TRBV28	CASSSTPGQSYTF	TGTGCCAGCAGTTCCACACCAGGGCAGAGCTACACCTTC
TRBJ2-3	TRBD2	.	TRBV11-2	CASSPGGADKQYF	TGTGCCAGCAGCCCCGGGGGGGCAGATAAGCAGTATTTT
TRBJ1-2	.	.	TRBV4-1	CASSQAGFYGYTF	TGCGCCAGCAGCCAAGCCGGGTTCTATGGCTACACCTTC
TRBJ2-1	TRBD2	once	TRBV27	CASSLSGGGNEQFF	TGTGCCAGCAGTTTATCCGGGGGAGGGAATGAGCAGTTCTTC
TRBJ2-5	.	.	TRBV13	CASSLVGAPSQETQYF	TGTGCCAGCAGCTTAGTTGGGGCCCCATCTCAAGAGACCCAGTACTTC
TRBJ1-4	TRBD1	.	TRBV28	CASSHRGTGVESTNEKLFF	TGTGCCAGCAGTCACCGAGGGACAGGGGTTGAGTCAACTAATGAAAAACTGTTTTTT
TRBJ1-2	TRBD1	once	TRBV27	CASSLSEGASSGYTF	TGTGCCAGCAGTTTATCTGAGGGGGCTAGTTCTGGCTACACCTTC
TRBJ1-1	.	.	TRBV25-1	CASSWTVNTEAFF	TGTGCCAGCAGTTGGACGGTGAACACTGAAGCTTTCTTT
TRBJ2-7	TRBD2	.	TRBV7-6	CASSPSGKIDEQYF	TGTGCCAGCAGCCCAAGCGGGAAAATCGACGAGCAGTACTTC
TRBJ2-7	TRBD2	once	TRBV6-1	CASSDWTSGNYEQYF	TGTGCCAGCAGTGACTGGACTAGCGGGAACTACGAGCAGTACTTC
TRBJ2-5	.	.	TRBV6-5	CASLTGTEETQYF	TGTGCCAGCCTTACGGGGACGGAAGAGACCCAGTACTTC
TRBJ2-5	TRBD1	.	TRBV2	CASSKGQGHQETQYF	TGTGCCAGCAGTAAAGGACAGGGTCACCAAGAGACCCAGTACTTC
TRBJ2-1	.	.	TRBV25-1	CASSDSGSYNEQFF	TGTGCCAGCAGTGATAGCGGAAGCTACAATGAGCAGTTCTTC
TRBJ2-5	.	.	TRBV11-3	CASSRTTQETQYF	TGTGCCAGCAGCCGAACCACCCAAGAGACCCAGTACTTC
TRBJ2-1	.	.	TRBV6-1	CASSFLAQLDNEQFF	TGTGCCAGCAGTTTCCTAGCTCAACTCGACAATGAGCAGTTCTTC
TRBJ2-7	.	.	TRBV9	CASSVLTEPYEQYF	TGTGCCAGCAGCGTATTAACAGAGCCCTACGAGCAGTACTTC